A single sample is the source of the 26 T cell receptor beta chains below, sequenced in a study of blood T cell repertoires in COVID-19. Data came from immunoSEQ multiplex PCR; TCRdb stores just in-frame clones and leaves some out. In the table there are approximately 300,000 clones, around 86% of which are singletons. The specimen sequenced was peripheral blood. These receptors all come from a woman in her forties or fifties with acute or convalescent COVID-19.

The V call is TRBV28, the J call TRBJ2-5; D may be TRBD2 (5 bases). The CDR3 length is 13 residues. CDR1 and CDR2 from the germline V gene are MDHEN and SYDVKM. Trimming took off 3 bases at V and 10 bases at J, with 15 bases between the two ends. The CDR3 region is CASSFGTSVYQYF. DNA of the CDR3: TGTGCCAGCAGTTTTGGTACTAGTGTATACCAGTACTTC.

The chain uses TRBV5-1 and TRBJ2-1; 13 bases map to TRBD2. This CDR3 is built from 15 residues. From germline, CDR1 is SGHRS and CDR2 YFSETQ. Unmatched junction bases numbered 6, after V lost 4 bases and J lost 8 bases. For the CDR3, the DNA is TGCGCCAGCAGCCCCACTAGCGGGAGGGCCCATGAGCAGTTCTTC. Translating gives CASSPTSGRAHEQFF.

The gene calls are TRBV27 and TRBJ1-1; no firm D call. The CDR3 contains 14 residues. Germline V gene sequence: CDR1 MNHEY, CDR2 SMNVEV (reference sequence). Trimming cost V 0 bases and J 4 bases, with 9 bases left between them. The CDR3 nucleotides are TGTGCCAGCAGTTTATCAAACCGGGGCACTGAAGCTTTCTTT. This gives the protein CASSLSNRGTEAFF.

CDR3 nucleotide sequence: TGTGCCAGCAGTGAATTGGAGGGGAGCTCCTACAATGAGCAGTTCTTC. This encodes CASSELEGSSYNEQFF. V is TRBV25-1 and J is TRBJ2-1; the D gene is possibly TRBD2 (6 bases). The CDR3 runs to 16 residues. V was trimmed by 1 base and J by 0 bases, leaving 10 bases between them. Germline loops: CDR1 MGHDK, CDR2 SYGVNS.

The chain has TRBV27 and TRBJ2-7; D possibly corresponds to TRBD2 (5 bases). The V and J ends lost 5 bases and 0 bases respectively, with 14 bases between them. Germline values: CDR1 MNHEY, CDR2 SMNVEV (reference sequence). The CDR3 has 15 residues. The CDR3 DNA reads TGTGCCAGCAGTCCCAGGAGGAGCGACTCCTACGAGCAGTACTTC. Protein sequence: CASSPRRSDSYEQYF.

Regarding this clone: This sample includes further DNA sequences coding for the same CDR3. V and J are TRBV5-1 and TRBJ2-2, with D unclear. The CDR3 runs 14 residues. Trimming left V 0 bases short and J 1 base short, with 4 bases between. Germline V CDR1 and CDR2: SGHRS, YFSETQ. CDR3 nucleotides: TGCGCCAGCAGCTTGGCCGGGAACACCGGGGAGCTGTTTTTT. Translating it yields CASSLAGNTGELFF.

The chain has TRBV29-1 and TRBJ2-1; 8 bases align to TRBD1. Losses at the gene ends were 7 bases for V and 6 bases for J; bases not matched to a gene: 14. The CDR3 spans 15 residues. The germline V gene has CDR1 SQVTM and CDR2 ANQGSEA. The CDR3 reads CSASARDRRLNEQFF. CDR3 in DNA: TGCAGCGCCTCGGCTCGGGACAGGCGACTCAATGAGCAGTTCTTC.

V and J are TRBV5-4 and TRBJ2-3; TRBD2 matches at 8 bases. V was pared by 4 bases and J by 3 bases, with 16 bases of the junction left unmatched. CDR3 length: 18 residues. Germline loops: CDR1 SGHNT, CDR2 YYREEE (reference sequence). CDR3 bases: TGTGCCAGCAGCACACTCGGGCGGGAGGCTTTTGGGACAGATACGCAGTATTTT. As protein: CASSTLGREAFGTDTQYF.

Concerning this clone itself: This specimen includes other DNA sequences encoding the same CDR3. The chain couples TRBV15 to TRBJ1-1; D is perhaps TRBD1 (5 bases). Germline V CDR1 and CDR2: LNHNV, YYDKDF (reference sequence). This CDR3 region has 16 residues. Between the trimmed V and J ends, which lost 0 bases and 1 base, there was a span of 12 bases. The CDR3 region is CATSRDLGAGNTEAFF. Written as DNA, the CDR3 is TGTGCCACCAGCAGAGATCTTGGGGCCGGGAACACTGAAGCTTTCTTT.

The V and J genes are TRBV11-2 and TRBJ1-1, with a possible D match to TRBD1 (5 bases). Trimming shortened V by 2 bases and J by 4 bases, and 11 bases separated the two germline ends. The CDR3 is 14 residues long. Germline loops: CDR1 SGHAT, CDR2 FQNNGV. CDR3 in DNA: TGTGCCAGCAGCTTACACCGGGGGAGCACTGAAGCTTTCTTT. Amino acids: CASSLHRGSTEAFF.

V and J are TRBV6-1 and TRBJ2-3, with D possibly TRBD2 on 6 matching bases. The ends were cut back, 2 bases at V and 6 bases at J, with 12 bases in the middle. CDR3 length: 14 amino acids. Germline V gives CDR1 MNHNS, CDR2 SASEGT. CDR3 nucleotides: TGTGCCAGCAGTGAAATGGGGGGTCGGGATACGCAGTATTTT. Protein sequence: CASSEMGGRDTQYF.

The chain uses TRBV28 and TRBJ2-3, with a tentative D call TRBD1 (6 bases). Trimming removed 2 bases from V and 8 bases from J, with 17 bases in between. CDR3 length equals 15 residues. CDR1 and CDR2 (germline): MDHEN, SYDVKM. The CDR3 region has the DNA TGTGCCAGCAGTTTAAAGTGGACAGTCCGTGGTACGCAGTATTTT. This translates into CASSLKWTVRGTQYF.

The rearrangement uses TRBV13 and TRBJ2-7; the match to TRBD2 covers 14 bases. Trimming cost V 4 bases and J 7 bases; bases outside gene matches: 12. The germline V gene encodes CDR1 PRHDT and CDR2 FYEKMQ (reference sequence). This CDR3 has 17 residues. The CDR3 coding sequence is TGTGCCAGCAGCTCTCTCCCCGGGACTAGCGGGAGTGGTGAGCAGTACTTC. This encodes CASSSLPGTSGSGEQYF.

This chain connects TRBV7-2 to TRBJ2-7; 12 nucleotides agree with TRBD2. CDR1 is SGHTA and CDR2 is FQGNSA in the germline V gene. This CDR3 has 15 amino acids. V lost 5 bases to trimming and J lost 0 bases; unmatched junction nucleotides: 2. For the CDR3, the DNA is TGTGCCAGCAGCACTAGCGGGAGGTACTCCTACGAGCAGTACTTC. Encoded protein: CASSTSGRYSYEQYF.

The chain links TRBV5-1 to TRBJ1-2; D is perhaps TRBD1 (6 bases). Trimming took off 4 bases at V and 4 bases at J, with 17 bases between the two ends. In germline, CDR1 is SGHRS, CDR2 YFSETQ. CDR3 length: 15 residues. CDR3 nucleotide sequence: TGCGCCAGCAGCCTGGACAGCAACATTATCTATGGCTACACCTTC. Protein: CASSLDSNIIYGYTF.

The rearrangement links TRBV5-1 to TRBJ2-1, with 8 bases fitting TRBD2. CDR3 length: 16 amino acids. Germline CDR1 and CDR2: SGHRS and YFSETQ. V lost 4 bases and J lost 9; bases outside the gene matches: 15. The CDR3 DNA reads as TGCGCCAGCAGCCTGCCCCTAGCGGGCCTCCGGGTTGAGCAGTTCTTC. Translating gives CASSLPLAGLRVEQFF.

This clone appeared a single time. The gene calls are TRBV30 and TRBJ1-1, with 7 bases fitting TRBD1. Looked up from germline, CDR1 is GTSNPN and CDR2 is SVGIG (reference sequence). The CDR3 contains 16 residues. After removal of 4 bases from V and 0 bases from J, the junction contained 11 bases not matched to a gene. The CDR3 spells CAWTLPWTGLNTEAFF. The CDR3 DNA follows: TGTGCCTGGACCCTCCCTTGGACAGGACTGAACACTGAAGCTTTCTTT.

This chain joins TRBV5-1 and TRBJ2-3; TRBD2 aligns across 13 bases. The CDR3 spans 17 residues. V lost 3 bases to trimming and J lost 0 bases; unmatched junction nucleotides: 4. CDR1 and CDR2 from the germline V gene are SGHRS and YFSETQ. The CDR3 sequence: CASSSMGLAGSTDTQYF. The CDR3 bases are TGCGCCAGCAGCTCAATGGGACTAGCGGGAAGCACAGATACGCAGTATTTT.

The chain joins TRBV4-1 to TRBJ2-3; 8 bases match TRBD2. CDR1 and CDR2 from the germline V gene are MGHRA and YSYEKL. This CDR3 is built from 15 residues. V lost 1 base and J lost 2; bases outside the gene matches: 2. CDR3: CASSQVAGTTDTQYF. DNA for the CDR3: TGCGCCAGCAGCCAAGTAGCGGGAACCACAGATACGCAGTATTTT.

This clone came up once. The chain couples TRBV9 to TRBJ2-3, with no clear D. CDR1 and CDR2 (germline): SGDLS, YYNGEE. The CDR3 runs to 17 residues. The germline V and J ends were trimmed by 0 bases and 0 bases, with 14 bases remaining between them. The CDR3 DNA reads TGTGCCAGCAGCGTAGATCCATTGGGCTCTAGCACAGATACGCAGTATTTT. Amino acids: CASSVDPLGSSTDTQYF.

V usage is TRBV9 and J usage is TRBJ1-5, with TRBD1 matching 8 bases. V was clipped by 4 bases and J by 6 bases; unmatched bases: 9. This CDR3 region has 15 residues. Germline-derived CDR1 and CDR2 are SGDLS and YYNGEE. Written as DNA, the CDR3 is TGTGCCAGCAGCCCCCGCAGGGGGCAGGTTCAGCCCCAGCATTTT. Amino acid sequence: CASSPRRGQVQPQHF.

The chain combines TRBV2 with TRBJ2-7; TRBD2 agrees at 12 bases. This CDR3 region has 15 residues. Looked up from germline, CDR1 is SNHLY and CDR2 is FYNNEI. V lost 6 bases, J lost 2 bases, and 5 bases stayed unmatched. CDR3 protein: CASSRGLAGTYEQYF. CDR3 nucleotide sequence: TGTGCCAGCAGCCGAGGACTAGCGGGAACCTACGAGCAGTACTTC.

This clone was observed a few times. This chain links TRBV19 with TRBJ2-7; 9 positions agree with TRBD1. V lost 5 bases and J lost 5; bases outside the gene matches: 10. Germline lookup yields CDR1 LNHDA and CDR2 SQIVND (reference sequence). The CDR3 extends over 15 amino acids. CDR3 region: CASSHPGQGFDEQYF. In DNA form, the CDR3 reads TGTGCCAGTAGTCATCCGGGACAGGGTTTTGACGAGCAGTACTTC.

This chain joins TRBV11-3 and TRBJ2-7; TRBD2 might be the D (5 bases). The CDR3 extends over 16 amino acids. Per the germline V gene, CDR1 is SGHNT and CDR2 is YENEEA. The ends were cut back, 4 bases at V and 3 bases at J, with 19 bases in the middle. The CDR3 region has the DNA TGTGCCAGCAGCTGCAACTTATGTGGGAGCTTCTACGAGCAGTACTTC. It is translated as CASSCNLCGSFYEQYF. Together with reference TRBV11-3 and TRBJ2-7, the CDR3 gives the full variable domain: EAGVVQSPRYKIIEKKQPVAFWCNPISGHNTLYWYLQNLGQGPELLIRYENEEAVDDSQLPKDRFSAERLKGVDSTLKIQPAELGDSAVYLCASSCNLCGSFYEQYFGPGTRLTVT.

The rearrangement links TRBV27 to TRBJ2-3, with a possible D match to TRBD1 (6 bases). This CDR3 is built from 14 residues. Trimming pared 6 bases from V and 2 bases from J, leaving 12 bases between. CDR1 and CDR2 (germline): MNHEY, SMNVEV (reference sequence). CDR3 coding DNA: TGTGCCAGCAGACCCAGGGGCCCCACAGATACGCAGTATTTT. Its protein product is CASRPRGPTDTQYF.

The V call is TRBV13, the J call TRBJ2-7; D is uncertain. The V end lost 2 bases, the J end lost 1 base, and 9 bases lay between the germline ends. The germline V gene encodes CDR1 PRHDT and CDR2 FYEKMQ (reference sequence). The CDR3 contains 14 residues. The CDR3 region is CASSLNLVSYEQYF. In DNA form, the CDR3 reads TGTGCCAGCAGCTTAAACTTGGTTTCCTACGAGCAGTACTTC.